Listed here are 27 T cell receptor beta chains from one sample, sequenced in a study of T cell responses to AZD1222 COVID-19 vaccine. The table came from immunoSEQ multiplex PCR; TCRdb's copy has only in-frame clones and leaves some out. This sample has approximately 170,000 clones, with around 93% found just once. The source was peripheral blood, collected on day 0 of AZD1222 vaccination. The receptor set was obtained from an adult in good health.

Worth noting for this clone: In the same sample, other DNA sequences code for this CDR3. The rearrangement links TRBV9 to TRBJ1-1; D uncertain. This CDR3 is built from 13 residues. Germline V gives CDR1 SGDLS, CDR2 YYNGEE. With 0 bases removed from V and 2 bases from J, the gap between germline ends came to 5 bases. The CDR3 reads CASSVGPNTEAFF. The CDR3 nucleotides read TGTGCCAGCAGCGTAGGGCCAAACACTGAAGCTTTCTTT.

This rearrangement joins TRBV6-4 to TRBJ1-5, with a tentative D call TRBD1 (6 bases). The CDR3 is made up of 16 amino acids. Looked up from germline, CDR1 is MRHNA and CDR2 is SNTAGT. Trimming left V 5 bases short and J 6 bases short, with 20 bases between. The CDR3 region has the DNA TGTGCCAGCAGTCTCTGCTACAGGGCCTCTCGTCAGCCCCAGCATTTT. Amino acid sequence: CASSLCYRASRQPQHF.

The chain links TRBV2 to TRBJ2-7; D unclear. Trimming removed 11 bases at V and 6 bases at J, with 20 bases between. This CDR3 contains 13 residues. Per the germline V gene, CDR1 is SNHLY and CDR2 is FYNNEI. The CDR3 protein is CALKARVLGEQYF. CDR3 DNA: TGTGCCTTAAAGGCCCGGGTCCTGGGCGAGCAGTACTTC.

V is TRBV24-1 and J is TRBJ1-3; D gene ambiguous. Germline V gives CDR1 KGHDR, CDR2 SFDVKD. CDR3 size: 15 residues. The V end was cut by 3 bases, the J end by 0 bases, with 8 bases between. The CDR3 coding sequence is TGTGCCACCAGTGATCCGACGGCCTCTGGAAACACCATATATTTT. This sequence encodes CATSDPTASGNTIYF.

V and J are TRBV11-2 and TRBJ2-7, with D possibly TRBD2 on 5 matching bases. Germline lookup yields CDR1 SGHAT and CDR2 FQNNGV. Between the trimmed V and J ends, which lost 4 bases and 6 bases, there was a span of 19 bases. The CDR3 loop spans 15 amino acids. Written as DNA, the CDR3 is TGTGCCAGCAGCTCCCGCGCACTAGGTCCCTTCGAGCAGTACTTC. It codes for CASSSRALGPFEQYF. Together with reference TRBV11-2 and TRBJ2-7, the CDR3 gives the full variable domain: EAGVAQSPRYKIIEKRQSVAFWCNPISGHATLYWYQQILGQGPKLLIQFQNNGVVDDSQLPKDRFSAERLKGVDSTLKIQPAKLEDSAVYLCASSSRALGPFEQYFGPGTRLTVT.

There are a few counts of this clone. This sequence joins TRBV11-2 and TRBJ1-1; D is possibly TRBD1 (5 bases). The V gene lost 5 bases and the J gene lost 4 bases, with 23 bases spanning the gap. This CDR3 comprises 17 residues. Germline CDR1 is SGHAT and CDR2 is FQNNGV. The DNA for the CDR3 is TGTGCCAGCAGCCAACCAAACCGGAGCTGGGGGTCCACTGAAGCTTTCTTT. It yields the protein CASSQPNRSWGSTEAFF.

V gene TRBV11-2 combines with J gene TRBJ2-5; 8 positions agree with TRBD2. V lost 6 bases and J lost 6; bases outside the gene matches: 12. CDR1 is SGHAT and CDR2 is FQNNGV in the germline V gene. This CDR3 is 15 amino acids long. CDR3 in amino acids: CASRSLRAGGKTQYF. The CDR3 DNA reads TGTGCCAGCAGATCCTTACGGGCGGGAGGAAAGACCCAGTACTTC.

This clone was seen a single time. The CDR3 bases are TGTGCCAGCTCACCATTAGGGGCTCCCATCCCCGGGGAGCTGTTTTTT. Protein: CASSPLGAPIPGELFF. The gene calls are TRBV18 and TRBJ2-2, with D possibly TRBD1 on 5 matching bases. Germline CDR1 and CDR2: KGHSH and LQKENI. The CDR3 has 16 amino acids. Trimming left V 2 bases short and J 6 bases short, with 16 bases between.

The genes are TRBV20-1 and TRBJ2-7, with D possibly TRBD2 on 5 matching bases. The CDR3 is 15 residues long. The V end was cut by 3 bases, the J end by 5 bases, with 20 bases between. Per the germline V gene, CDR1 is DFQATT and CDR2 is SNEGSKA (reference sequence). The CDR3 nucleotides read TGCAGTGCTAGTCCCCGGGATCTTAGATTCCACGAGCAGTACTTC. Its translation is CSASPRDLRFHEQYF.

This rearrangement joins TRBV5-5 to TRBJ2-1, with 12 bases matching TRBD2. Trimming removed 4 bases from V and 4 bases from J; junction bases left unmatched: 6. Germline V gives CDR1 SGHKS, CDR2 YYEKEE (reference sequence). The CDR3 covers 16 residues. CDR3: CASSEVGTSGYNEQFF. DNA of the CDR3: TGTGCCAGCAGCGAAGTCGGGACTAGCGGGTACAATGAGCAGTTCTTC. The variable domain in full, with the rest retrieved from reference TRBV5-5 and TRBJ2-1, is DAGVTQSPTHLIKTRGQQVTLRCSPISGHKSVSWYQQVLGQGPQFIFQYYEKEERGRGNFPDRFSARQFPNYSSELNVNALLLGDSALYLCASSEVGTSGYNEQFFGPGTRLTVL.

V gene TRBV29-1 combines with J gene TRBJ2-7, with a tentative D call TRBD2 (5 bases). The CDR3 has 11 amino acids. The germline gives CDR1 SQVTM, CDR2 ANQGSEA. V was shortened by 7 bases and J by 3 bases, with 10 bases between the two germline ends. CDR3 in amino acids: CSATRGYEQYF. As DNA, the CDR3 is TGCAGCGCCACTCGGGGCTACGAGCAGTACTTC.

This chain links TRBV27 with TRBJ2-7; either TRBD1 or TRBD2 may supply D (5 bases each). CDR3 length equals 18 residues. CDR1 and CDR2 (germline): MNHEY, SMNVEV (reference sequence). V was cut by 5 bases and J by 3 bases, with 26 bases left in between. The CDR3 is CASSMTVSGWSSFYEQYF. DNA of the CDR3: TGTGCCAGCAGTATGACAGTTTCCGGTTGGTCTAGCTTCTACGAGCAGTACTTC.

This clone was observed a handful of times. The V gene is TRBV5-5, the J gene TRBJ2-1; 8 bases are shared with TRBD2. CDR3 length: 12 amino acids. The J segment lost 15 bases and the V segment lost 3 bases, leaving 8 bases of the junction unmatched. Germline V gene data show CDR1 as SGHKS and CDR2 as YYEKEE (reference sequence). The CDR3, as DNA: TGTGCCAGCAGCTCGGGACGACGGGAGGGGTTCTTC. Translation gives CASSSGRREGFF.

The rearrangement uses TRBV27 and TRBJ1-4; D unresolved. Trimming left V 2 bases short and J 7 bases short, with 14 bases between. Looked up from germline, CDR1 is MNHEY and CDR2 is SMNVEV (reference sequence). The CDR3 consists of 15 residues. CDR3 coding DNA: TGTGCCAGCAGTTTAATGGGGAAGAAAGGTGAAAAACTGTTTTTT. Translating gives CASSLMGKKGEKLFF.

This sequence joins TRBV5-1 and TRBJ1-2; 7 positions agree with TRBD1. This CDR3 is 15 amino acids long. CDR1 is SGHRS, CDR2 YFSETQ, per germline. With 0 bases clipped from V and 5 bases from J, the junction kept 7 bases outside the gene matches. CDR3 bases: TGCGCCAGCAGCTTGGGCGACAGGGAATTGTATGGCTACACCTTC. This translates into CASSLGDRELYGYTF.

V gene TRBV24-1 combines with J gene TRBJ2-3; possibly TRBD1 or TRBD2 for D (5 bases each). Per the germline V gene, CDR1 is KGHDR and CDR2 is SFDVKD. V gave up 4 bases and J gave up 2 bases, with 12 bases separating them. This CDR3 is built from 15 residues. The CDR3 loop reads CATSDSGAPTDTQYF. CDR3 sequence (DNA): TGTGCCACCAGTGACTCCGGGGCGCCCACAGATACGCAGTATTTT.

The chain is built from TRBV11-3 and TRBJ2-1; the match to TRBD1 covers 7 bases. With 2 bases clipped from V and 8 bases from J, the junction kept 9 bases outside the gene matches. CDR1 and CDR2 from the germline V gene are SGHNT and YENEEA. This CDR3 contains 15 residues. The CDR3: CASSLIGQDGDEQFF. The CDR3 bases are TGTGCCAGCAGCTTAATAGGACAGGACGGGGATGAGCAGTTCTTC.

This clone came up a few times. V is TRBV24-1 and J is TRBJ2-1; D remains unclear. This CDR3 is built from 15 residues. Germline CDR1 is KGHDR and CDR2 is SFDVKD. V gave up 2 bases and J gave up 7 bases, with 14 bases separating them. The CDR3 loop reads CATSDSLWVGNEQFF. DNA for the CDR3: TGTGCCACCAGTGATTCGCTGTGGGTAGGTAATGAGCAGTTCTTC.

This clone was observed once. In DNA form, the CDR3 reads TGTGCCAGCAGCCCGCGACTAGCGAGGGGACCCGAGCAGTTCTTC. Translation: CASSPRLARGPEQFF. The chain links TRBV3-1 (or the pseudogene TRBV3-2) to TRBJ2-1, with 8 bases lining up with TRBD2. Germline assignment: CDR1 LGHDT and CDR2 YNNKEL (reference sequence). This CDR3 is built from 15 residues. V gave up 4 bases and J gave up 10 bases; unmatched junction bases: 12.

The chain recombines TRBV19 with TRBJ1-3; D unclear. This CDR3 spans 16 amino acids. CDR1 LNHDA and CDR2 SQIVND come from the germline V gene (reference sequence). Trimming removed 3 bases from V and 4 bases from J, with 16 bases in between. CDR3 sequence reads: CASSILTGWRGNTIYF. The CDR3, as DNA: TGTGCCAGTAGTATCTTGACGGGGTGGAGAGGAAACACCATATATTTT.

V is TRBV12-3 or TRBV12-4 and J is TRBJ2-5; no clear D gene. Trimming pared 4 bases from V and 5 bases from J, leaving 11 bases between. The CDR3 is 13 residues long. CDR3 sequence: CASSSFRMETQYF. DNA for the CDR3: TGTGCCAGCAGTTCTTTTAGAATGGAGACCCAGTACTTC.

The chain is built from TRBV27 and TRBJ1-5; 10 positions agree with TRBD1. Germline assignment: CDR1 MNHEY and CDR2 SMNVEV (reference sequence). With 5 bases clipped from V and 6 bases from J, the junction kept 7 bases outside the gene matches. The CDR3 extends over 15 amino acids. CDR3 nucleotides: TGTGCCAGCAGTCCGGGACAGGGGTTCGGTCAGCCCCAGCATTTT. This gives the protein CASSPGQGFGQPQHF.

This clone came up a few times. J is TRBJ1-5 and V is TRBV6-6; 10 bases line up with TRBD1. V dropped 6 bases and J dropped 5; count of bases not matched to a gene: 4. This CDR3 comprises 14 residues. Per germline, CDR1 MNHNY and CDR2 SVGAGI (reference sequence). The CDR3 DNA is TGTGCCAGCAGAGGTGGGACAGGGGATCAGCCCCAGCATTTT. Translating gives CASRGGTGDQPQHF.

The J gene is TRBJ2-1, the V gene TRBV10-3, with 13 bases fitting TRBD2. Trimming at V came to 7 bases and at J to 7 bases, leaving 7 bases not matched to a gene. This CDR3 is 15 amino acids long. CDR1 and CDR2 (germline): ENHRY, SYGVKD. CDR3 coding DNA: TGTGCCATCACCACAACTAGCGGGAGGGCAAATGAGCAGTTCTTC. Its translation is CAITTTSGRANEQFF.

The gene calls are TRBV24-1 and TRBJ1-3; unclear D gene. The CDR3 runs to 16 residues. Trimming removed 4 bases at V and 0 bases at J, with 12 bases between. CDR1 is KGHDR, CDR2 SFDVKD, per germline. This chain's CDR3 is CATSDPSRDSGNTIYF. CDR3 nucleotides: TGTGCCACCAGTGACCCGAGCCGGGACTCTGGAAACACCATATATTTT.

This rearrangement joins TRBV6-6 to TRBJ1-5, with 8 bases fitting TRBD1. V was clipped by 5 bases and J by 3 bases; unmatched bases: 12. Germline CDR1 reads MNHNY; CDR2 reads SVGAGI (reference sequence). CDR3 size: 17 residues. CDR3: CASSPTLRGRANQPQHF. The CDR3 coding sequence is TGTGCCAGCAGTCCAACCCTCAGGGGGCGAGCCAATCAGCCCCAGCATTTT.

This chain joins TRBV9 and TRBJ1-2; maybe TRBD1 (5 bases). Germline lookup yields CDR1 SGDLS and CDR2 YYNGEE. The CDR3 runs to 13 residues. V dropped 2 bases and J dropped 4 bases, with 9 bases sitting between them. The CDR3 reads CASSVGDLYGYTF. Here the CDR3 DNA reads TGTGCCAGCAGCGTGGGGGATCTCTATGGCTACACCTTC.